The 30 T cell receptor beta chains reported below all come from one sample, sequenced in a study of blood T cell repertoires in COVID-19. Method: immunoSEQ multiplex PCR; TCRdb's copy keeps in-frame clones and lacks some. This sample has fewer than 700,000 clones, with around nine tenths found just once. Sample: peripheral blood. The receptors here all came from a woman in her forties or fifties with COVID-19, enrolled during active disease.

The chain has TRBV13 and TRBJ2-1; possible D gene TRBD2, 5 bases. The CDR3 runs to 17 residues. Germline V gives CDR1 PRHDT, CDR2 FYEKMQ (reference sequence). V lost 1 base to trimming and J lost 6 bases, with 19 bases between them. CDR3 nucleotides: TGTGCCAGCAGCTTAGTCACGGGGAAGATGGGTCCCAATGAGCAGTTCTTC. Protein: CASSLVTGKMGPNEQFF.

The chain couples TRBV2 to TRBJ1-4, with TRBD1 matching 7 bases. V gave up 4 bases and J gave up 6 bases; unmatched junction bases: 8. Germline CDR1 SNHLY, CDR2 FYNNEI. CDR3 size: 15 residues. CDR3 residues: CASSGEAGQYEKLFF. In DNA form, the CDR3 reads TGTGCCAGCAGTGGAGAGGCGGGACAGTATGAAAAACTGTTTTTT.

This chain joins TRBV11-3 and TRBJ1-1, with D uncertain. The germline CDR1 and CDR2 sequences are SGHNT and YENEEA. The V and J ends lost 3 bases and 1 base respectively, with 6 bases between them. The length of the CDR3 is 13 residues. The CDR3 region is CASSFEANTEAFF. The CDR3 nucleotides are TGTGCCAGCAGCTTCGAGGCGAACACTGAAGCTTTCTTT.

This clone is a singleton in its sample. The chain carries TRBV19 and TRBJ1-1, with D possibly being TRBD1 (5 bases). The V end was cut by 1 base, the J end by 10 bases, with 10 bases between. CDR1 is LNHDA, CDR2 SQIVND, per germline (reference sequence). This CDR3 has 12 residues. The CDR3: CASSIGVGGAFF. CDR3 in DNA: TGTGCCAGTAGTATAGGGGTGGGGGGAGCTTTCTTT.

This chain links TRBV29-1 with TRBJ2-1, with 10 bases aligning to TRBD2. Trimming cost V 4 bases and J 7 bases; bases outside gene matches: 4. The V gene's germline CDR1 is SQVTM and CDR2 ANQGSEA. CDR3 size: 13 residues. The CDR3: CSVGETSGNEQFF. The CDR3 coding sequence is TGCAGCGTTGGCGAGACTAGCGGGAATGAGCAGTTCTTC.

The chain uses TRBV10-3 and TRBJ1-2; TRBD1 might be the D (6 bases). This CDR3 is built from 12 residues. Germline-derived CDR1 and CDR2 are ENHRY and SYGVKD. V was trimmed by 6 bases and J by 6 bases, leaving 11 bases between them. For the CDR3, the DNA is TGTGCCATCAGGGACAGTCGGGATGGCTACACCTTC. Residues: CAIRDSRDGYTF.

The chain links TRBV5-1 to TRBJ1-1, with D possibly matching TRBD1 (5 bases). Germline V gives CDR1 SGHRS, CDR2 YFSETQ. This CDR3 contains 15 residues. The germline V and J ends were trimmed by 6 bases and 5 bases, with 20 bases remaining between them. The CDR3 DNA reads TGCGCCAGCAACAATAACGGGGACGGGGGAACTGAAGCTTTCTTT. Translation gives CASNNNGDGGTEAFF.

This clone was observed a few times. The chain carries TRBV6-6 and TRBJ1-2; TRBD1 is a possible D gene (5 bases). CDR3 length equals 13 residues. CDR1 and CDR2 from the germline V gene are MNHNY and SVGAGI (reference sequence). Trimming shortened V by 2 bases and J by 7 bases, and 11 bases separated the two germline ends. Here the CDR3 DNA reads TGTGCCAGCAGTTACCCGACAGAGGCTGGCTACACCTTC. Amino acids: CASSYPTEAGYTF.

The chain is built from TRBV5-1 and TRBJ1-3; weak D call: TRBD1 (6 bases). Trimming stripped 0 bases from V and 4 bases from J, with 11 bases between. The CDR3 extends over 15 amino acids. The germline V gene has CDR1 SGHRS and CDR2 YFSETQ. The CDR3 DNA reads TGCGCCAGCAGCTTGGAGTCAGGGGTCGGAAACACCATATATTTT. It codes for CASSLESGVGNTIYF.

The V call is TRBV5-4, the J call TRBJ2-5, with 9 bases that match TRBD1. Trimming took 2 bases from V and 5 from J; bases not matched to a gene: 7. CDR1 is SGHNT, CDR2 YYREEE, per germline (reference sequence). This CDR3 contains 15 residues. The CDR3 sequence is CASSFPGTGLETQYF. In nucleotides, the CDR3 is TGTGCCAGCAGCTTCCCCGGGACAGGGTTGGAGACCCAGTACTTC.

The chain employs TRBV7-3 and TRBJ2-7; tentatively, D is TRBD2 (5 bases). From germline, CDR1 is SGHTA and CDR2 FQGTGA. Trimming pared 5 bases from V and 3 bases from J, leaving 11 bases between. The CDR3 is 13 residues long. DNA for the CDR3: TGTGCCAGCAGCCCCGCGGGTAGCTACGAGCAGTACTTC. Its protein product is CASSPAGSYEQYF.

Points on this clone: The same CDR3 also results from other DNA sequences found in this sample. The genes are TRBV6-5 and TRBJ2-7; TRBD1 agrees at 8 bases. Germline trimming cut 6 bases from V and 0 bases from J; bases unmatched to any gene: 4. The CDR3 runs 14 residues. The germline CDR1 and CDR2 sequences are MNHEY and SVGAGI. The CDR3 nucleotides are TGTGCCAGCAGGCGGACAGGGAGCTCCTACGAGCAGTACTTC. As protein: CASRRTGSSYEQYF.

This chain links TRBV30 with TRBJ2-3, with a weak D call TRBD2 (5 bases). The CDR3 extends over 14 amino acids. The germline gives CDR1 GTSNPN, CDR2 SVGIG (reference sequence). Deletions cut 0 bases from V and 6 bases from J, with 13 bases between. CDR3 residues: CAWSVLGGIDTQYF. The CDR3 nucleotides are TGTGCCTGGAGTGTACTTGGAGGAATTGATACGCAGTATTTT. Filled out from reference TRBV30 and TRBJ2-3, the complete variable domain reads SQTIHQWPATLVQPVGSPLSLECTVEGTSNPNLYWYRQAAGRGLQLLFYSVGIGQISSEVPQNLSASRPQDRQFILSSKKLLLSDSGFYLCAWSVLGGIDTQYFGPGTRLTVL.

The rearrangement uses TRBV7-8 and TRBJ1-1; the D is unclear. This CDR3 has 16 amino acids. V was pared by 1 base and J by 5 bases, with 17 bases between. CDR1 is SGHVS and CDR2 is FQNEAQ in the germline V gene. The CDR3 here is CASSLVGTVQWTEAFF. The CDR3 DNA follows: TGTGCCAGCAGCTTAGTAGGCACAGTGCAGTGGACTGAAGCTTTCTTT. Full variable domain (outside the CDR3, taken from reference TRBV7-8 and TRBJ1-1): GAGVSQSPRYKVAKRGQDVALRCDPISGHVSLFWYQQALGQGPEFLTYFQNEAQLDKSGLPSDRFFAERPEGSVSTLKIQRTQQEDSAVYLCASSLVGTVQWTEAFFGQGTRLTVV.

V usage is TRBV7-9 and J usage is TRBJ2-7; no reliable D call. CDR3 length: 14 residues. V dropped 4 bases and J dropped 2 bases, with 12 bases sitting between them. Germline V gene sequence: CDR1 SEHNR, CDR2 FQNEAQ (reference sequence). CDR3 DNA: TGTGCCAGCAGCTCCGCAGGATTTCCCTACGAGCAGTACTTC. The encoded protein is CASSSAGFPYEQYF.

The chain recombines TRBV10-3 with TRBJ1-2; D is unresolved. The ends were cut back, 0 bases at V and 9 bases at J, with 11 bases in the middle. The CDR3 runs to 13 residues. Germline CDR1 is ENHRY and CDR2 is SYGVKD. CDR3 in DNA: TGTGCCATCAGTGAGTCCCGGGGTAGGAGCTACACCTTC. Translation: CAISESRGRSYTF.

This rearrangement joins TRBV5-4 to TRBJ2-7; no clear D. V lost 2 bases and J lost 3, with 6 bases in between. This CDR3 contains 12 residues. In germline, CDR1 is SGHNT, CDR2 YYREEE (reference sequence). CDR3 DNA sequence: TGTGCCAGCAGCTTTCCCGGCTACGAGCAGTACTTC. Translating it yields CASSFPGYEQYF.

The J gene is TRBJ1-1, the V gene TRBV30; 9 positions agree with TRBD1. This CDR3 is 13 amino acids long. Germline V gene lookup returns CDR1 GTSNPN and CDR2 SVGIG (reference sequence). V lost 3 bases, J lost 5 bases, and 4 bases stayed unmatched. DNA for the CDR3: TGTGCCTGGAGCAGGGACAGGGCGACTGAAGCTTTCTTT. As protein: CAWSRDRATEAFF.

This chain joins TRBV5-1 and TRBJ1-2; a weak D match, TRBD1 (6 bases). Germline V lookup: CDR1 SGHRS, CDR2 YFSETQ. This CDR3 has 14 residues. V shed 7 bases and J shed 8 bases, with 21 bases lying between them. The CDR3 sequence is CASASNRDRGGYTF. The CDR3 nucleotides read TGCGCCAGCGCCTCCAACAGGGATAGAGGGGGCTACACCTTC.

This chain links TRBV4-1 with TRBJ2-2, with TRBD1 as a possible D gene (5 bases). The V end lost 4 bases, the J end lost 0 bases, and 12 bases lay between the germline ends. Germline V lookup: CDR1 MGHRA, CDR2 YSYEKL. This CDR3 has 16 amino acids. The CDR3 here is CASSPLTVTNTGELFF. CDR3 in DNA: TGCGCCAGCAGCCCTCTGACAGTCACGAACACCGGGGAGCTGTTTTTT.

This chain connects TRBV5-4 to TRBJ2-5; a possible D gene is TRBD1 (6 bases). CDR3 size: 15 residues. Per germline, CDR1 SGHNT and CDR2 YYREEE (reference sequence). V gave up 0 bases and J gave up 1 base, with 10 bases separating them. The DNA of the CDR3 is TGTGCCAGCAGCTTGGAGGACAGTTCCCAAGAGACCCAGTACTTC. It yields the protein CASSLEDSSQETQYF.

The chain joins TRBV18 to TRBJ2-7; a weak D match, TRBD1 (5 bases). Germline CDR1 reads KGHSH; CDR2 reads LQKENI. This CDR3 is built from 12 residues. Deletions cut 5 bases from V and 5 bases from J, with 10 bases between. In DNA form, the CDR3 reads TGTGCCAGCTCAAAGGGGAAGGACGAGCAGTACTTC. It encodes CASSKGKDEQYF.

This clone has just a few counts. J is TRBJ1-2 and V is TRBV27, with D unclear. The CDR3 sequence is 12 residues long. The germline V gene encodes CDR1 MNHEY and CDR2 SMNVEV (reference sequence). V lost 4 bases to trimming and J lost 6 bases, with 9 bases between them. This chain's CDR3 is CASSSRVDGYTF. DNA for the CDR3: TGTGCCAGCAGTTCCCGGGTGGATGGCTACACCTTC.

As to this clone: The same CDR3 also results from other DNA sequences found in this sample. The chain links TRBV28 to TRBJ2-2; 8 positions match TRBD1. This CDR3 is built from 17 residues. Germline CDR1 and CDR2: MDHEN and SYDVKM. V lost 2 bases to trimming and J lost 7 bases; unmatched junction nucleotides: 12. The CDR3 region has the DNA TGTGCCAGCAGTTTAGGACAGGGCAGCTTAAGAATCGGGGAGCTGTTTTTT. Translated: CASSLGQGSLRIGELFF.

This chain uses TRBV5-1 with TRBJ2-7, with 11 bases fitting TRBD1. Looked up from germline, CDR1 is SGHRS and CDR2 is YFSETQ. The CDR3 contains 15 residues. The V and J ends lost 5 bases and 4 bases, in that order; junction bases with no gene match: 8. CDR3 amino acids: CASRVGTGGNYEQYF. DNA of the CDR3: TGCGCCAGCAGAGTTGGGACAGGGGGTAATTACGAGCAGTACTTC.

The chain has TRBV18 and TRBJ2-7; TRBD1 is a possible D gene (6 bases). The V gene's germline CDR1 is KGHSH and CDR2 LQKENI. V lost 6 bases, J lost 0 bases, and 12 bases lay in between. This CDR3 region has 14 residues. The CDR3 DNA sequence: TGTGCCAGCTCCCCCGACAGGACCTCCTACGAGCAGTACTTC. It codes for CASSPDRTSYEQYF.

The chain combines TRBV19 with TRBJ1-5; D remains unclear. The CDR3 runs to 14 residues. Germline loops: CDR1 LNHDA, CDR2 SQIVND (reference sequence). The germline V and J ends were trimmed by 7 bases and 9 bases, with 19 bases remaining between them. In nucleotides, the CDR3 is TGTGCCAGTACCAACCCCCCGTCAGGTCGGCCCCAGCATTTT. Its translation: CASTNPPSGRPQHF.

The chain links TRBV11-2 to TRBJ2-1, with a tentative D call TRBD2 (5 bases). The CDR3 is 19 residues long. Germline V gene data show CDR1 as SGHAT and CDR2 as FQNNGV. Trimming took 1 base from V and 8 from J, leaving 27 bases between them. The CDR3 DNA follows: TGTGCCAGCAGCTTAGTTTTTCGACTACCAGATAAGAACGTGGATGAGCAGTTCTTC. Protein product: CASSLVFRLPDKNVDEQFF.

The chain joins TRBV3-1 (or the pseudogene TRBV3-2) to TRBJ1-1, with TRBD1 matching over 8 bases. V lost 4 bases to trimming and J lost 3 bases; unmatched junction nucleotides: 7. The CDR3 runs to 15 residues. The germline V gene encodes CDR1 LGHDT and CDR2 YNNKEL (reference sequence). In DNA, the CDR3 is TGTGCCAGCAGCCTGTCCGGACAGGGATACACTGAAGCTTTCTTT. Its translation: CASSLSGQGYTEAFF.

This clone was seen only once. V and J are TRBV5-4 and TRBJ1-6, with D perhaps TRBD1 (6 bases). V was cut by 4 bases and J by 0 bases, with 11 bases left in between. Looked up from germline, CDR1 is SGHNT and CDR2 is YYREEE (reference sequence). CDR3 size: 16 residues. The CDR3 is CASSDIQGSYNSPLHF. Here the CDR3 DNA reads TGTGCCAGCAGCGATATACAGGGCTCCTATAATTCACCCCTCCACTTT.